The 6 T cell receptor beta chains below come from one sample, sequenced in a study of CXCR3-negative and CXCR3-positive naive CD8 T cells. TRB cDNA was prepared as libraries by UMI-labeled 5' RACE. TCRdb re-called the 5' RACE reads and catalogs CDR3 proteins one per entry, DNA excluded. The specimen's table records about 40,000 distinct CDR3 sequences. Material for sequencing was naive CXCR3- CD8+ T cells from blood. Subset noted: CD45RO-CCR7+CD27+CD95- naive CD8+ T cells lacking CXCR3 (TNR3-). The receptors derive from a human donor in good health. Some clones in this sample may be carry-over from other donors' samples.

The chain has TRBV9 and TRBJ1-2. Germline V gene data show CDR1 as SGDLS and CDR2 as YYNGEE. This CDR3 is 14 amino acids long. The chain's CDR3 is CASSVSGLNYGYTF.

J is TRBJ2-1 and V is TRBV7-9; TCRdb's assignment of TRBD2 cannot be checked, as there is no DNA. CDR1 and CDR2 from the germline V gene are SEHNR and FQNEAQ (reference sequence). There are 12 residues in the CDR3. This chain's CDR3 is CASSSGGVQQFF.

The genes are TRBV6-5 and TRBJ1-2; absent DNA, TCRdb's TRBD1 call cannot be checked. Germline-derived CDR1 and CDR2 are MNHEY and SVGAGI. The CDR3 sequence is 17 residues long. The chain's CDR3 is CASSYSTSGGADPGYTF.

This clonotype is medium-sized (0.01 to 0.1%) by frequency. The chain uses TRBV7-7 and TRBJ2-5; TCRdb gives TRBD1 as the D gene, but with no DNA this cannot be confirmed. Germline CDR1 and CDR2: SSHAT and FNYEAQ (reference sequence). The CDR3 sequence is 13 residues long. The CDR3 is CASSLAQGRDQYF. Full variable domain (missing parts from reference TRBV7-7 and TRBJ2-5): GAGVSQSPRYKVTKRGQDVTLRCDPISSHATLYWYQQALGQGPEFLTYFNYEAQPDKSGLPSDRFSAERPEGSISTLTIQRTEQRDSAMYRCASSLAQGRDQYFGPGTRLLVL.

This chain joins TRBV5-1 and TRBJ2-3. The CDR3 consists of 16 residues. Germline-derived CDR1 and CDR2 are SGHRS and YFSETQ. CDR3 region: CASSGDRKIRADTQYF.

The CDR3 loop reads CASSLQESYEQYF. V usage is TRBV6-2 or TRBV6-3 and J usage is TRBJ2-7. The CDR3 has 13 amino acids. Germline CDR1 reads MNHEY; CDR2 reads SVGEGT.